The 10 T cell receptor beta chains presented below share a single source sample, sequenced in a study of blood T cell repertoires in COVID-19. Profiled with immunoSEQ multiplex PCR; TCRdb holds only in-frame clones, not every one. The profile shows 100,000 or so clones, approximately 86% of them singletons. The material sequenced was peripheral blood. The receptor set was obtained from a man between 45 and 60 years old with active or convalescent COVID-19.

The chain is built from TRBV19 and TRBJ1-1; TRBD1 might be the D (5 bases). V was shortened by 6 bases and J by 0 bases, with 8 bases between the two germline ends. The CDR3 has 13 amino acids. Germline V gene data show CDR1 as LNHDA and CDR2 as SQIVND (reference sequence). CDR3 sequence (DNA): TGTGCCAGTAGGGACACAATGAACACTGAAGCTTTCTTT. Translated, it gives CASRDTMNTEAFF.

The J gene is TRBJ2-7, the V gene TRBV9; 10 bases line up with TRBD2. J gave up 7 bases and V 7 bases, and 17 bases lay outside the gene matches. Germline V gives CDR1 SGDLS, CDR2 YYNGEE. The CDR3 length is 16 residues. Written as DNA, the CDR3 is TGTGCCAGCGGCCCCGGGAAGGCTAGCGGGAGTGGGGAGCAGTACTTC. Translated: CASGPGKASGSGEQYF.

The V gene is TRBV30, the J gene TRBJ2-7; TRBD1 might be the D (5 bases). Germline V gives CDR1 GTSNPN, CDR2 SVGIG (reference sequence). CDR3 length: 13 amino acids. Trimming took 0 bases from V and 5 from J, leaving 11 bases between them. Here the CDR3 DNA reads TGTGCCTGGAGTGTACAAGGGGCTCACGAGCAGTACTTC. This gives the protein CAWSVQGAHEQYF.

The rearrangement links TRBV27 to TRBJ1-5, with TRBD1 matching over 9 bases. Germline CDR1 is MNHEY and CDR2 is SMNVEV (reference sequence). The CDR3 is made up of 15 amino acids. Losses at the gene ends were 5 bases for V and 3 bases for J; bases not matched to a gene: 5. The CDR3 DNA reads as TGTGCCAGCAGTCCCGGGACAGGGAACAATCAGCCCCAGCATTTT. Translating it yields CASSPGTGNNQPQHF.

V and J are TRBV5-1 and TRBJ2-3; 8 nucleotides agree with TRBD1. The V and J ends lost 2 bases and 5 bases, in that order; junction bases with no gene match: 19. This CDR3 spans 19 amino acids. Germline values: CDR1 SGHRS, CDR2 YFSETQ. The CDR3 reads CASSFLNSKGTGRKDTQYF. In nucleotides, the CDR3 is TGCGCCAGCAGCTTCCTAAATTCGAAGGGGACAGGTAGAAAAGATACGCAGTATTTT.

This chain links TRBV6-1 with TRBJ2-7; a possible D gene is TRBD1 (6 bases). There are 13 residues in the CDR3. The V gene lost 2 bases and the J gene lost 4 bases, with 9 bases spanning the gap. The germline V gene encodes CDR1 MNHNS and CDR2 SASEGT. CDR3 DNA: TGTGCCAGCAGTGAAACAGGGCAATACGAGCAGTACTTC. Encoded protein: CASSETGQYEQYF.

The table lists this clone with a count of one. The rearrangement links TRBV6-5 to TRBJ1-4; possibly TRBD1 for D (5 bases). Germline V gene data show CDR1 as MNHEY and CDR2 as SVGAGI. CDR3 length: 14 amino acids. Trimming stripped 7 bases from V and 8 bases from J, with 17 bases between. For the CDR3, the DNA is TGTGCCAGCAAGGGAGGGTCCGGGGACGAAAAACTGTTTTTT. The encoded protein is CASKGGSGDEKLFF.

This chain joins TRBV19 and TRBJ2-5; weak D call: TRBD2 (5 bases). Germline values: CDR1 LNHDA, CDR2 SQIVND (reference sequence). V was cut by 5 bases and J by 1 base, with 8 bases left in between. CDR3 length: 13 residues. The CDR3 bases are TGTGCCAGTAGTCCGGGAAGCCAAGAGACCCAGTACTTC. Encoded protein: CASSPGSQETQYF.

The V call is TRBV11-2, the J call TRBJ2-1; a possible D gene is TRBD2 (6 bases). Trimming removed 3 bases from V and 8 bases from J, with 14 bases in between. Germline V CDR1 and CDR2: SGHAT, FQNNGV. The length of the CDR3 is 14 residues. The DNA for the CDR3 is TGTGCCAGCAGCTTGGCCGGGAGTAGGCATGAGCAGTTCTTC. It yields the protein CASSLAGSRHEQFF.

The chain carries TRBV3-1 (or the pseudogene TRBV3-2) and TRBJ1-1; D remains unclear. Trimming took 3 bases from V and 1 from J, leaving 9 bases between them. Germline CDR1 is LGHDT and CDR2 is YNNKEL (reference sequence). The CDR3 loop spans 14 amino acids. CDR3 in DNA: TGTGCCAGCAGCCACACAGACGGGAACACTGAAGCTTTCTTT. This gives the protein CASSHTDGNTEAFF.